The source of this T cell receptor (beta chain) is a study of shared T cell receptors in the human thymus. The CDR3 is 14 residues long. V lost 2 bases and J lost 1, with 8 bases in between. CDR1 and CDR2 from the germline V gene are MNHEY and SVGAGI. Assay: immunoSEQ multiplex PCR; the TCRdb copy retains only in-frame clones and omits some. The table records 500,000 to 850,000 clones, 80% to 90% of them present only once. The same data also contributed to another study, on human thymus T cells. This second report adds: Thymic samples were excised during corrective heart operations. It looked as if thymic and blood repertoires used V and J genes in a biased way. Overlap was high between thymic repertoires from unrelated individuals, as reported in related research.

The sequenced material came from thymocytes. This chain joins TRBV6-5 and TRBJ1-1, with D perhaps matching TRBD1 (6 bases). The source is a boy in the first two years of life with a congenital heart defect. CDR3 bases: TGTGCCAGCAGTTACGGGACAACGAACACTGAAGCTTTCTTT. Protein: CASSYGTTNTEAFF.